Below are 30 T cell receptor beta chains sequenced from a single sample in a study of tumor-infiltrating lymphocytes in primary liver carcinoma (dated by TCRdb to the late 2010s). Blood RNA was extracted from unsorted whole blood using TRIzol reagent, and germline DNA was obtained with the DNeasy Blood & Tissue kit. The sequencer listed for this sample is Illumina HiSeq 2500. Starting from approximately 460 ng total RNA, TCRbeta-specific cDNA was produced by reverse transcription with a constant-region primer and ProtoScript II reverse transcriptase. Three nested multiplex PCR rounds, following a slightly modified ARM-PCR procedure, were used to build the TCRbeta libraries. Each of the first two PCR rounds ran for about 9 cycles and used multiplex TRBV1-TRBV30 forward primers together with a Cbeta reverse primer. The raw public data were reprocessed by TCRdb itself: fastp quality trimming at Q25, MiXCR clonotype calling, in-frame beta chains only. Every entry covers one CDR3 protein and lists the most common genes and DNA from its rows. The sample profile shows about 310,000 distinct CDR3 sequences; 50% to 75% of them were found once. The top ten hold approximately 15% of the sample.

Sequencing used peripheral blood. Receptors were obtained from a woman in her 30s with primary liver carcinoma and hepatitis B virus infection.

About this clonotype itself: The germline gene is not matched at one end of the junction; a read error may be the cause. The chain is built from TRBV14 and TRBJ1-1, with a tentative D call TRBD1 (5 bases). CDR3 length: 14 residues. CDR1 is SGHDN and CDR2 is FVKESK in the germline V gene. The CDR3 nucleotides are TGTGTCAGCAGCCAAGTCCCAGGGCTCACTGAAGCTTTCTTT. Protein product: CVSSQVPGLTEAFF.

Notes on this clonotype: Given a much more abundant clone one base away, this may be a read error. This rearrangement joins TRBV4-1 to TRBJ2-1; D perhaps matches TRBD2 (5 bases). Looked up from germline, CDR1 is MGHRA and CDR2 is YSYEKL. V was clipped by 3 bases and J by 5 bases, with 8 bases between them. The CDR3 covers 13 residues. The CDR3 DNA is TGCGCCAGCAGCCACGACTACAACAATGAGCAGTTCTTC. Translation: CASSHDYNNEQFF.

At least ten counts were recorded for this clonotype. V and J are TRBV14 and TRBJ2-7, with 11 bases fitting TRBD1. Germline trimming cut 3 bases from V and 4 bases from J; bases unmatched to any gene: 5. The CDR3 is 15 residues long. Germline loops: CDR1 SGHDN, CDR2 FVKESK. The CDR3 region is CASSHPGQGAYEQYF. The DNA for the CDR3 is TGTGCCAGCAGCCACCCTGGACAGGGGGCTTACGAGCAGTACTTC.

Concerning this clonotype itself: Possible read error: a much larger clone is one base away. V gene TRBV4-3 combines with J gene TRBJ1-1, with 11 bases aligning to TRBD1. The CDR3 loop spans 14 amino acids. Trimming removed 4 bases from V and 10 bases from J; junction bases left unmatched: 8. Germline V gene lookup returns CDR1 LGHNA and CDR2 YSLEER. The CDR3 nucleotides read TGCGCCAGCAGCCCGGGACAGGGGGGGACCGGAGCTTTCTTT. It specifies CASSPGQGGTGAFF.

About this clonotype: A much bigger clone sits one base away, suggesting this may be a read error. This rearrangement joins TRBV4-3 to TRBJ2-1; D gene uncertain. Germline CDR1 reads LGHNA; CDR2 reads YSLEER. This CDR3 region has 14 residues. The CDR3 loop reads CACSQDASVNEQFF. The CDR3, as DNA: TGTGCCTGCAGCCAAGATGCAAGCGTAAATGAGCAGTTCTTC.

In the case of this clonotype: The final CDR3 position lacks the conserved phenylalanine or tryptophan, pointing to a likely read error. V is TRBV6-5 and J is TRBJ2-7; 10 bases are a match to TRBD2. V shed 7 bases, J shed 3 bases, and the junction held 3 bases outside the gene matches. The CDR3 runs 13 residues. Germline CDR1 MNHEY, CDR2 SVGAGI. Here the CDR3 DNA reads TGTGCCAGCACTAGCGGGAGTTTCTACGAGCAGTACTCC. The encoded protein is CASTSGSFYEQYS.

The J gene is TRBJ2-2, the V gene TRBV28; D might be TRBD2 (5 bases). Germline V CDR1 and CDR2: MDHEN, SYDVKM. The V and J ends lost 3 bases and 8 bases respectively, with 19 bases between them. The CDR3 is 16 residues long. The CDR3 coding sequence is TGTGCCAGCAGTTTCTGGGATTCCGGAGGAAAAGGGGAGCTGTTTTTT. Its translation is CASSFWDSGGKGELFF. Complete variable domain (other parts from reference TRBV28 and TRBJ2-2): DVKVTQSSRYLVKRTGEKVFLECVQDMDHENMFWYRQDPGLGLRLIYFSYDVKMKEKGDIPEGYSVSREKKERFSLILESASTNQTSMYLCASSFWDSGGKGELFFGEGSRLTVL.

On this clonotype itself: At one boundary the junction diverges from the germline segment, which might be a read error. The rearrangement joins TRBV11-2 to TRBJ2-7; the match to TRBD2 covers 8 bases. This CDR3 spans 13 amino acids. The V gene's germline CDR1 is SGHAT and CDR2 FQNNGV. The CDR3 DNA follows: TGTGCTAGCAAAATGGGTAGCGGGGCTGATCAGTACTTC. This translates into CASKMGSGADQYF.

The chain recombines TRBV6-5 with TRBJ2-3; either TRBD1 or TRBD2 may fit D (5 bases each). The CDR3 is 14 amino acids. Trimming shortened V by 9 bases and J by 5 bases, and 18 bases separated the two germline ends. Germline CDR1 and CDR2: MNHEY and SVGAGI. The CDR3 protein is CARRHRGGGDTQYF. The CDR3 nucleotides are TGTGCCAGGAGGCATCGCGGTGGGGGAGATACGCAGTATTTT.

About this clonotype itself: A much larger clone sits a single nucleotide away, making a read error possible. CDR3: CASGGAIGSYEQYF. DNA for the CDR3: TGTGCCAGCGGGGGGGCAATCGGGTCCTACGAGCAGTACTTC. V usage is TRBV6-5 and J usage is TRBJ2-7; a possible D gene is TRBD2 (7 bases). Per germline, CDR1 MNHEY and CDR2 SVGAGI. V was cut by 8 bases and J by 1 base, with 15 bases left in between. This CDR3 spans 14 amino acids.

Worth noting for this clonotype: With a much larger clone just one base away, this may be a read error. The V call is TRBV12-3 or TRBV12-4, the J call TRBJ1-5; D gene uncertain. The CDR3 totals 13 residues. Trimming removed 3 bases at V and 9 bases at J, with 12 bases between. CDR3 nucleotide sequence: TGTGCCAGCAGTTTTCGTTCTGGGTGGCCCCAGCATTTT. It is translated as CASSFRSGWPQHF.

To note about this clonotype: An end of the junction differs from the germline gene, which may be a read error. The V call is TRBV6-2 or TRBV6-3, the J call TRBJ1-3, with a possible D match to TRBD1 (5 bases). This CDR3 spans 15 amino acids. Germline-derived CDR1 and CDR2 are MNHEY and SVGEGT. CDR3 DNA: TGTGCCAGCACCAGAGGGACGGGATCTGGAAGCACCATATATTTT. This codes for CASTRGTGSGSTIYF.

In this sample, this clonotype turned up a few times. This chain joins TRBV12-3 or TRBV12-4 and TRBJ1-6, with a weak D call TRBD1 (5 bases). V dropped 5 bases and J dropped 8 bases, with 10 bases sitting between them. This CDR3 is 13 amino acids long. Here the CDR3 reads CASSEARDSPLHF. In DNA form, the CDR3 reads TGTGCCAGCAGTGAAGCCAGGGATTCACCCCTCCACTTT.

On this clonotype: A much larger clone is a single base away; this may be a read error. The chain is built from TRBV11-3 and TRBJ1-1; a possible D gene is TRBD1 (5 bases). The CDR3 is 16 amino acids. Germline CDR1 reads SGHNT; CDR2 reads YENEEA. Trimming left V 5 bases short and J 6 bases short, with 22 bases between. CDR3 loop: CASSNKLGRGLPEAFF. CDR3 DNA sequence: TGTGCCAGCAGCAATAAATTAGGACGGGGGTTGCCTGAAGCTTTCTTT.

The sample holds a few counts of this clonotype. The germline gene is not matched at one end of the junction; a read error may be the cause. V gene TRBV28 combines with J gene TRBJ2-7, with a possible D match to TRBD1 (6 bases). The CDR3 is 15 amino acids. Germline CDR1 reads MDHEN; CDR2 reads SYDVKM. The CDR3 spells CASSPLDRTIHPVMF. The CDR3 DNA is TGTGCCAGCAGTCCCCTCGACAGGACGATCCATCCGGTGATGTTC.

The chain recombines TRBV28 with TRBJ1-5; 10 bases map to TRBD1. This CDR3 has 16 residues. CDR1 is MDHEN, CDR2 SYDVKM, per germline. V lost 8 bases, J lost 5 bases, and 12 bases stayed unmatched. The CDR3 region is CASRGPETGGYQPQHF. The CDR3 DNA is TGTGCCAGCCGCGGTCCCGAGACAGGGGGCTATCAGCCCCAGCATTTT. The whole variable domain, remainder taken from reference TRBV28 and TRBJ1-5, is DVKVTQSSRYLVKRTGEKVFLECVQDMDHENMFWYRQDPGLGLRLIYFSYDVKMKEKGDIPEGYSVSREKKERFSLILESASTNQTSMYLCASRGPETGGYQPQHFGDGTRLSIL.

This clonotype was counted many times. The V call is TRBV12-3 or TRBV12-4, the J call TRBJ2-6; D call uncertain. This CDR3 has 12 amino acids. V lost 7 bases and J 2 bases, leaving 3 bases between the germline ends. Written as DNA, the CDR3 is TGTGCCAGCAAGGCTGGGGCCAACGTCCTGACTTTC. It codes for CASKAGANVLTF.

This chain joins TRBV6-2 or TRBV6-3 and TRBJ2-7; 7 bases agree with TRBD1. CDR1 and CDR2 (germline): MNHEY, SVGEGT. V dropped 9 bases and J dropped 0; count of bases not matched to a gene: 8. The CDR3 contains 14 residues. CDR3 nucleotide sequence: TGTGCCAGGAGGACATACAGGGGCTCCTACGAGCAGTACTTC. It specifies CARRTYRGSYEQYF.

Of note for this clonotype: One base away lies a much larger clone, so this may be a sequencing read error. The chain couples TRBV29-1 to TRBJ2-7; D not certain. CDR3 length equals 12 residues. Germline CDR1 and CDR2: SQVTM and ANQGSEA. The CDR3 loop is CSVGKGSYGQYF. For the CDR3, the DNA is TGCAGCGTTGGTAAGGGCTCCTACGGGCAGTACTTC.

In the case of this clonotype: Its ends do not fully match the called genes, so a read error is possible. V usage is TRBV11-2 and J usage is TRBJ2-1, with D hard to call. The CDR3 extends over 15 amino acids. Per germline, CDR1 SGHAT and CDR2 FQNNGV. CDR3 nucleotide sequence: TGTGCCAGCAGCTTTCCGAGCGAGAGCTACAATGAGCACTTCTTC. Translated: CASSFPSESYNEHFF.

Of note for this clonotype: An end of the junction differs from the germline gene, which may be a read error. The V and J genes are TRBV29-1 and TRBJ1-1; 7 bases agree with TRBD1. The CDR3 is 12 amino acids. Germline V lookup: CDR1 SQVTM, CDR2 ANQGSEA. CDR3 sequence reads: CSVIQGYTEASF. CDR3 coding DNA: TGCAGCGTTATACAGGGGTACACTGAAGCTTCCTTT.

As regards this clonotype: A much bigger clone sits one base away, suggesting this may be a read error. The CDR3 DNA sequence: TGTGCCAGCAGTTACAGTGACAGGGGGTTGCGTGAGAAGTTCTTC. This codes for CASSYSDRGLREKFF. The chain joins TRBV6-2 or TRBV6-3 to TRBJ2-1; the match to TRBD1 covers 9 bases. The CDR3 is made up of 15 amino acids. Germline V gives CDR1 MNHEY, CDR2 SVGEGT.

Of note for this clonotype: The junction departs from germline at one end; a sequencing error may be responsible. The chain recombines TRBV4-2 with TRBJ2-2; the D gene is possibly TRBD2 (6 bases). CDR1 LGHNA and CDR2 YNFKEQ come from the germline V gene. This CDR3 has 14 residues. For the CDR3, the DNA is TGTGCCAGCAGCCAAGATCGGGGGATCGGGGGGCTGTTTTTT. This sequence encodes CASSQDRGIGGLFF.

With respect to this clonotype: One end of the junction does not line up with germline, which may come from a read error. This chain joins TRBV6-1 and TRBJ1-5; a possible D gene is TRBD1 (5 bases). This CDR3 has 16 residues. Germline V gene data show CDR1 as MNHNS and CDR2 as SASEGT. CDR3 DNA sequence: TGTGCCAGCAGTGAACATTACCGTCGGGGGAATCAGCCCCCGCAATTT. Its translation is CASSEHYRRGNQPPQF.

With regard to this clonotype: The junction differs from germline at one of its ends, possibly a read error. V usage is TRBV6-5 and J usage is TRBJ2-3; 9 bases line up with TRBD1. CDR3 size: 14 residues. The germline CDR1 and CDR2 sequences are MNHEY and SVGAGI. The CDR3: CTTKGQGNTDRQYF. CDR3 bases: TGTACCACCAAGGGACAGGGTAACACAGATAGGCAGTATTTT.

About this clonotype: The junction departs from the called germline gene at one end, perhaps through a read error. The chain is built from TRBV11-3 and TRBJ2-1, with no clear D. The germline gives CDR1 SGHNT, CDR2 YENEEA. The CDR3 totals 16 residues. The CDR3 DNA reads as TGTGCCAGCAGCTCCCTGAGACGTTCCCCGGGTCATGAGCGGTTCTTC. It codes for CASSSLRRSPGHERFF.

Turning to this clonotype: A much more abundant neighbour one base away suggests this may be a read error. J is TRBJ2-5 and V is TRBV29-1, with TRBD2 as a possible D gene (6 bases). The CDR3 totals 15 residues. Germline CDR1 reads SQVTM; CDR2 reads ANQGSEA. V dropped 3 bases and J dropped 5 bases, with 19 bases sitting between them. The DNA for the CDR3 is TGCAGCGTTGACGTACTAGCTCCTGTTGGGGAGACCCAGTACTTC. This gives the protein CSVDVLAPVGETQYF.

A note on this clonotype: One junction end does not reproduce the germline sequence, and a read error may be involved. The chain combines TRBV11-1 with TRBJ2-7; no clear D. The length of the CDR3 is 14 residues. Germline V gene data show CDR1 as SGHAT and CDR2 as FQDESV (reference sequence). CDR3 in DNA: TGTGTCAGCAGCTTAGTGACGGCCTCCTGCGAGCAGTACTTC. Its translation is CVSSLVTASCEQYF.

A word on this clonotype: This may be a read error: a much more frequent sequence differs by one nucleotide. This rearrangement joins TRBV29-1 to TRBJ1-1; D is perhaps TRBD1 (5 bases). This CDR3 contains 12 residues. Germline assignment: CDR1 SQVTM and CDR2 ANQGSEA. Trimming shortened V by 5 bases and J by 0 bases, and 7 bases separated the two germline ends. The CDR3 DNA reads as TGCAGCGTTTCAGGGCTGAACACTGAAGCTTTCTTT. Its protein product is CSVSGLNTEAFF.

On this clonotype itself: A much larger clone lies one base from this, so it may be a read error. The genes are TRBV29-1 and TRBJ1-1; the D gene is possibly TRBD1 (5 bases). CDR1 and CDR2 from the germline V gene are SQVTM and ANQGSEA. This CDR3 is built from 12 residues. V lost 5 bases to trimming and J lost 4 bases, with 11 bases between them. Here the CDR3 reads CSVSRASTEAFF. CDR3 in DNA: TGCAGCGTTTCCAGGGCGAGCACTGAAGCTTTCTTT.